The rows below give T cell receptor beta chains drawn from one sample of a study of metastatic and nonmetastatic thyroid tumors. Via MiXCR, TCRdb re-called the PCR reads. The table lists some 22,000 clones, roughly 18% of them singletons, with 20% to 25% in the top ten. The sequenced sample consisted of blood. Receptor source: a male donor with papillary thyroid cancer or a benign thyroid nodule (not recorded which). Some clones in this sample may be carry-over from other donors' samples. CDR3s include the opening cysteine and the closing phenylalanine or tryptophan. Fields, in order: D gene, clone size, V gene, J gene, CDR3 protein, CDR3 DNA. The D gene is left open where the match is weak. A clone size is listed for some rows: how often the clone was seen (once, few, many), or a class if it is expanded.

d_gene: .; abundance: .; v_gene: TRBV5-1; j_gene: TRBJ1-3; CDR3aa: CASSLGMESGNTIYF; CDR3nt: TGCGCCAGCAGCCTGGGGATGGAATCTGGAAACACCATATATTTT
d_gene: TRBD1; abundance: many; v_gene: TRBV6-1; j_gene: TRBJ2-4; CDR3aa: CASRQGFDYF; CDR3nt: TGTGCCAGCAGACAGGGGTTCGATTACTTC
d_gene: TRBD1; abundance: few; v_gene: TRBV27; j_gene: TRBJ1-5; CDR3aa: CASSLGQGNQNQHF; CDR3nt: TGTGCCAGCAGTTTAGGACAGGGCAATCAGAACCAGCATTTT
d_gene: TRBD1; abundance: medium-sized; v_gene: TRBV6-2/TRBV6-3; j_gene: TRBJ1-6; CDR3aa: CASSYSAGGGSPLHF; CDR3nt: TGTGCCAGCAGTTACTCAGCAGGGGGAGGGTCACCCCTCCACTTT
d_gene: .; abundance: many; v_gene: TRBV4-1; j_gene: TRBJ1-3; CDR3aa: CASSPERGSVGNTIYF; CDR3nt: TGCGCCAGCAGCCCAGAAAGGGGATCGGTTGGAAACACCATATATTTT
d_gene: .; abundance: many; v_gene: TRBV5-5; j_gene: TRBJ1-4; CDR3aa: CASSSPDSLNGRLFF; CDR3nt: TGTGCCAGCAGCTCCCCTGACAGCCTTAATGGTAGGCTGTTTTTT
d_gene: .; abundance: many; v_gene: TRBV6-4; j_gene: TRBJ2-1; CDR3aa: CASSEGEYNEQFF; CDR3nt: TGTGCCAGCAGCGAAGGGGAATACAATGAGCAGTTCTTC
d_gene: TRBD2; abundance: many; v_gene: TRBV15; j_gene: TRBJ2-5; CDR3aa: CATSRLTSGRKETQYF; CDR3nt: TGTGCCACCAGCAGGCTAACTAGCGGGAGAAAAGAGACCCAGTACTTC
d_gene: .; abundance: .; v_gene: TRBV7-9; j_gene: TRBJ2-5; CDR3aa: CASSDTRGTQYF; CDR3nt: TGTGCCAGCAGCGACACCCGGGGGACCCAGTACTTC
d_gene: .; abundance: many; v_gene: TRBV11-2; j_gene: TRBJ2-3; CDR3aa: CASSLGGVGTDTQYF; CDR3nt: TGTGCCAGCAGCTTAGGCGGAGTAGGGACAGATACGCAGTATTTT
d_gene: .; abundance: .; v_gene: TRBV28; j_gene: TRBJ2-7; CDR3aa: CASMEGYEQYF; CDR3nt: TGTGCCAGCATGGAAGGGTACGAGCAGTACTTC
d_gene: TRBD2; abundance: medium-sized; v_gene: TRBV6-4; j_gene: TRBJ2-1; CDR3aa: CASSDGTSGYNEQFF; CDR3nt: TGTGCCAGCAGTGACGGGACTAGCGGCTACAATGAGCAGTTCTTC
d_gene: TRBD2; abundance: many; v_gene: TRBV5-4; j_gene: TRBJ2-7; CDR3aa: CASTSGDYEQYF; CDR3nt: TGTGCCAGCACCAGCGGGGACTACGAGCAGTACTTC
d_gene: TRBD2; abundance: many; v_gene: TRBV20-1; j_gene: TRBJ2-1; CDR3aa: CSGSRPSGTPPYNEQFF; CDR3nt: TGCAGTGGAAGTAGGCCGAGCGGGACTCCCCCGTACAATGAGCAGTTCTTC
d_gene: .; abundance: many; v_gene: TRBV7-9; j_gene: TRBJ2-7; CDR3aa: CASSSQGREQYF; CDR3nt: TGTGCCAGCAGCTCACAGGGCAGGGAGCAGTACTTC
d_gene: .; abundance: many; v_gene: TRBV7-6; j_gene: TRBJ2-1; CDR3aa: CASSFYGAAAGEQFF; CDR3nt: TGTGCCAGCAGCTTCTACGGTGCAGCCGCAGGGGAGCAGTTCTTC
d_gene: TRBD1; abundance: many; v_gene: TRBV2; j_gene: TRBJ2-6; CDR3aa: CASRPGQGISGANVLTF; CDR3nt: TGTGCCAGCAGACCGGGACAGGGAATCTCTGGGGCCAACGTCCTGACTTTC
d_gene: TRBD1; abundance: many; v_gene: TRBV7-8; j_gene: TRBJ2-1; CDR3aa: CASSFVGTGHPRNEQFF; CDR3nt: TGTGCCAGCAGCTTTGTCGGGACAGGTCACCCTAGGAATGAGCAGTTCTTC
d_gene: .; abundance: many; v_gene: TRBV15; j_gene: TRBJ1-1; CDR3aa: CATSRGRRSNTEAFF; CDR3nt: TGTGCCACCAGCAGGGGGAGACGGTCGAACACTGAAGCTTTCTTT
d_gene: .; abundance: many; v_gene: TRBV5-1; j_gene: TRBJ1-1; CDR3aa: CASSSIYRARNTEAFF; CDR3nt: TGCGCCAGCAGCTCTATATACAGGGCGAGGAACACTGAAGCTTTCTTT
d_gene: .; abundance: many; v_gene: TRBV4-2; j_gene: TRBJ1-1; CDR3aa: CASSQEGRLNTEAFF; CDR3nt: TGTGCCAGCAGCCAAGAGGGGAGATTGAACACTGAAGCTTTCTTT
d_gene: TRBD2; abundance: many; v_gene: TRBV5-6; j_gene: TRBJ2-7; CDR3aa: CASTSGGLAREQYF; CDR3nt: TGTGCCAGCACCAGCGGGGGACTAGCACGAGAGCAGTACTTC
d_gene: TRBD1; abundance: medium-sized; v_gene: TRBV28; j_gene: TRBJ2-2; CDR3aa: CASSNAGGIRETGELFF; CDR3nt: TGTGCCAGCAGTAACGCAGGGGGTATTCGGGAAACCGGGGAGCTGTTTTTT
d_gene: TRBD2; abundance: many; v_gene: TRBV5-4; j_gene: TRBJ2-1; CDR3aa: CASSLVAGGPYEQFF; CDR3nt: TGTGCCAGCAGCTTGGTAGCGGGAGGGCCCTATGAGCAGTTCTTC
d_gene: .; abundance: many; v_gene: TRBV12-5; j_gene: TRBJ2-3; CDR3aa: CASGLVLGPGDTQYF; CDR3nt: TGTGCTAGTGGTTTGGTACTGGGGCCCGGAGATACGCAGTATTTT
d_gene: TRBD1; abundance: many; v_gene: TRBV5-1; j_gene: TRBJ2-5; CDR3aa: CASSPAGGETQYF; CDR3nt: TGCGCCAGCAGCCCAGCAGGGGGAGAGACCCAGTACTTC
d_gene: .; abundance: .; v_gene: TRBV12-3/TRBV12-4; j_gene: TRBJ2-5; CDR3aa: CASSLVVRETQYF; CDR3nt: TGTGCCAGCAGTTTAGTAGTTCGGGAGACCCAGTACTTC
d_gene: .; abundance: .; v_gene: TRBV3-1; j_gene: TRBJ2-1; CDR3aa: CASSQTRINEQFF; CDR3nt: TGTGCCAGCAGCCAAACCCGGATAAATGAGCAGTTCTTC
d_gene: .; abundance: few; v_gene: TRBV6-1; j_gene: TRBJ2-7; CDR3aa: CASSPEYHYEQYF; CDR3nt: TGTGCCAGCAGTCCCGAATACCACTACGAGCAGTACTTC
d_gene: .; abundance: .; v_gene: TRBV3-1; j_gene: TRBJ1-6; CDR3aa: CASSQDLRTPLHF; CDR3nt: TGTGCCAGCAGCCAAGATCTGAGGACACCCCTCCACTTT
d_gene: TRBD1; abundance: .; v_gene: TRBV20-1; j_gene: TRBJ1-2; CDR3aa: CSALNIDRGIGGYTF; CDR3nt: TGCAGTGCTCTAAATATCGACAGGGGAATAGGGGGCTACACCTTC
d_gene: .; abundance: many; v_gene: TRBV27; j_gene: TRBJ1-2; CDR3aa: CASSRRARDNYGYTF; CDR3nt: TGTGCCAGCAGCCGAAGGGCCAGGGACAACTATGGCTACACCTTC
d_gene: TRBD2; abundance: .; v_gene: TRBV20-1; j_gene: TRBJ2-1; CDR3aa: CSARGGGGRNNEQFF; CDR3nt: TGCAGTGCTAGAGGTGGCGGGGGGCGGAACAATGAGCAGTTCTTC
d_gene: TRBD1; abundance: many; v_gene: TRBV18; j_gene: TRBJ1-2; CDR3aa: CASSPPGQGPSGYTF; CDR3nt: TGTGCCAGCTCACCACCAGGACAGGGTCCGAGCGGCTACACCTTC
d_gene: TRBD1; abundance: many; v_gene: TRBV5-1; j_gene: TRBJ1-2; CDR3aa: CASSYRDRVYGYTF; CDR3nt: TGCGCCAGCAGCTACCGGGACAGGGTATATGGCTACACCTTC
d_gene: TRBD1; abundance: many; v_gene: TRBV6-5; j_gene: TRBJ2-6; CDR3aa: CASSSNFRQGPSGANVLTF; CDR3nt: TGTGCCAGCAGTTCGAACTTTAGACAGGGACCTTCGGGGGCCAACGTCCTGACTTTC
d_gene: .; abundance: .; v_gene: TRBV6-5; j_gene: TRBJ2-7; CDR3aa: CASIKGQGYYEQYF; CDR3nt: TGTGCAAGCATTAAGGGCCAGGGGTACTACGAGCAGTACTTC
d_gene: .; abundance: many; v_gene: TRBV9; j_gene: TRBJ1-6; CDR3aa: CASSPRGAANSPLHF; CDR3nt: TGTGCCAGCAGCCCTCGGGGGGCGGCGAATTCACCCCTCCACTTT
d_gene: .; abundance: many; v_gene: TRBV5-6; j_gene: TRBJ1-4; CDR3aa: CASSLGGNEKLFF; CDR3nt: TGTGCCAGCAGCTTGGGGGGTAATGAAAAACTGTTTTTT
d_gene: .; abundance: many; v_gene: TRBV5-1; j_gene: TRBJ2-2; CDR3aa: CASSWDTGELFF; CDR3nt: TGCGCCAGCAGCTGGGACACCGGGGAGCTGTTTTTT
d_gene: TRBD1; abundance: medium-sized; v_gene: TRBV6-4; j_gene: TRBJ2-2; CDR3aa: CASSTGATGELFF; CDR3nt: TGTGCCAGCTCCACAGGGGCCACCGGGGAGCTGTTTTTT
d_gene: .; abundance: many; v_gene: TRBV7-2; j_gene: TRBJ2-7; CDR3aa: CASSTGGEQYF; CDR3nt: TGTGCCAGCAGCACCGGGGGCGAGCAGTACTTC
d_gene: TRBD1; abundance: .; v_gene: TRBV12-3/TRBV12-4; j_gene: TRBJ1-1; CDR3aa: CASSPTGAGGTEAFF; CDR3nt: TGTGCCAGCAGCCCCACAGGGGCTGGGGGCACTGAAGCTTTCTTT
d_gene: .; abundance: few; v_gene: TRBV27; j_gene: TRBJ1-2; CDR3aa: CASSYSRGYGYTF; CDR3nt: TGTGCCAGCAGTTACTCTAGGGGCTATGGCTACACCTTC
d_gene: .; abundance: .; v_gene: TRBV20-1; j_gene: TRBJ1-1; CDR3aa: CSATQGVNTEAFF; CDR3nt: TGCAGTGCAACGCAGGGAGTGAACACTGAAGCTTTCTTT
d_gene: .; abundance: many; v_gene: TRBV5-1; j_gene: TRBJ2-7; CDR3aa: CASTHPGAGEQYF; CDR3nt: TGCGCCAGCACCCACCCAGGGGCCGGCGAGCAGTACTTC
d_gene: .; abundance: many; v_gene: TRBV19; j_gene: TRBJ1-2; CDR3aa: CASSSVGDEANYGYTF; CDR3nt: TGTGCCAGTAGTAGTGTAGGGGATGAAGCTAACTATGGCTACACCTTC